A single sample is the source of the 24 T cell receptor beta chains below, sequenced in a study of tumor and adjacent non-tumor tissue in lung cancer. TCRbeta libraries were built with three rounds of nested PCR, modified from ARM-PCR. TCRdb called the multiplex PCR reads again in MiXCR, with one record for every CDR3 protein. The data show about 43,000 distinct CDR3 sequences, roughly 60% seen once. The template was RNA from unsorted bulk tissue. More than 3 cm separated this lung sample from the edge of the tumor. The sequenced sample was distant non-tumor lung tissue. The source is a man aged 50-59 years with non-small cell lung cancer.

For this clonotype: Because the CDR3 is missing its conserved closing phenylalanine or tryptophan, this is likely a read error. The rearrangement uses TRBV29-1 and TRBJ2-1; 13 bases are shared with TRBD2. The CDR3 length is 15 residues. Germline-derived CDR1 and CDR2 are SQVTM and ANQGSEA. This chain's CDR3 is CSIDDGLAGVGEQFY. The CDR3 DNA reads TGCAGCATTGATGACGGACTAGCGGGGGTGGGTGAGCAGTTCTAC.

This clonotype was seen a few times. V and J are TRBV5-1 and TRBJ2-7, with D perhaps given as TRBD1 or TRBD2 (5 bases each). Per the germline V gene, CDR1 is SGHRS and CDR2 is YFSETQ. V lost 7 bases, J lost 3 bases, and 14 bases lay in between. The CDR3 consists of 13 residues. CDR3: CASARGGDYEQYF. The CDR3 region has the DNA TGCGCCAGCGCCCGGGGCGGAGACTACGAGCAGTACTTC.

A word on this clonotype: The final CDR3 position lacks the conserved phenylalanine or tryptophan, pointing to a likely read error. The chain combines TRBV11-2 with TRBJ2-3, with D perhaps matching TRBD2 (5 bases). CDR3 length equals 15 residues. CDR1 and CDR2 (germline): SGHAT, FQNNGV. The CDR3 is CAGSLMSSSTDAQYC. In DNA, the CDR3 is TGTGCCGGCAGCTTAATGAGCTCTAGCACAGATGCGCAGTATTGT.

About this clonotype itself: This sequence may be a read error, since a much larger clone differs from it by one base. V gene TRBV5-1 combines with J gene TRBJ2-7; a weak D match, TRBD1 (6 bases). This CDR3 contains 16 residues. Germline CDR1 reads SGHRS; CDR2 reads YFSETQ. The CDR3 nucleotides read TGCGCCTGCAGCTTAGGTCACCGGGACACCACCTACGAGCAGTACTTC. This codes for CACSLGHRDTTYEQYF.

Turning to this clonotype: At one of its ends the junction is not consistent with the germline gene, which may arise from a read error. The rearrangement links TRBV4-1 to TRBJ2-2, with TRBD2 identical over 8 bases. The CDR3 loop spans 16 amino acids. Germline lookup yields CDR1 MGHRA and CDR2 YSYEKL. This chain's CDR3 is CAGSLRAGGITGELFF. The CDR3 bases are TGCGCCGGCAGCCTTAGGGCGGGGGGCATAACCGGGGAGCTGTTTTTT.

This clonotype showed up just a few times. Since a much larger clone is just one base distant, this may be a read error. The chain combines TRBV29-1 with TRBJ2-2; tentatively, D is TRBD1 (7 bases). The CDR3 runs 16 residues. CDR1 is SQVTM and CDR2 is ANQGSEA in the germline V gene. The CDR3 is CSVPSQGGSVTGELLF. The CDR3 coding sequence is TGCAGCGTTCCCAGCCAGGGGGGTTCGGTAACCGGGGAGCTGTTGTTT.

Details on this clonotype: Because it lacks the conserved phenylalanine or tryptophan at the end, this CDR3 is likely a read error. This chain uses TRBV10-3 with TRBJ1-1; 7 bases match TRBD1. The CDR3 is 14 residues long. Germline values: CDR1 ENHRY, CDR2 SYGVKD. CDR3 in amino acids: CANSRDRENTEAFP. CDR3 bases: TGCGCCAACAGTCGAGACAGGGAGAACACTGAAGCTTTCCCT.

Points on this clonotype: Just one base apart from a much larger clone, this may be a read error. The rearrangement joins TRBV7-9 to TRBJ2-3; maybe TRBD2 (5 bases). Trimming removed 5 bases at V and 1 base at J, with 19 bases between. Germline CDR1 reads SEHNR; CDR2 reads FQNEAQ (reference sequence). The CDR3 contains 17 residues. CDR3 loop: CASSMVDVGVGTDTQYF. DNA for the CDR3: TGTGCCAGCAGCATGGTCGACGTGGGAGTCGGCACAGATACGCAGTATTTT.

This clonotype has only a few counts. This CDR3 is missing its conserved last phenylalanine or tryptophan, likely due to a read error. Because the CDR3's place on the DNA is in doubt, the DNA is left out and the CDR3 is given as listed by TCRdb. The CDR3 protein is CASSLAGSEAFL. The chain employs TRBV11-1 and TRBJ1-1. A total of 12 residues make up the CDR3, ends included. The germline gives CDR1 SGHAT, CDR2 FQDESV (reference sequence).

This clonotype was seen repeatedly, ten times or more. The chain links TRBV29-1 to TRBJ2-3, with TRBD2 identical over 9 bases. Germline V gene data show CDR1 as SQVTM and CDR2 as ANQGSEA. The length of the CDR3 is 13 residues. Trimming removed 8 bases from V and 4 bases from J; junction bases left unmatched: 7. CDR3 nucleotides: TGCAGCACCATGACTAGCGGCCCAGATACGCAGTATTTT. Protein: CSTMTSGPDTQYF.

In this sample, this clonotype turned up a few times. The genes are TRBV10-3 and TRBJ2-7; TRBD1 aligns across 7 bases. V shed 10 bases, J shed 4 bases, and the junction held 22 bases outside the gene matches. CDR3 length: 17 residues. Germline V gene data show CDR1 as ENHRY and CDR2 as SYGVKD. CDR3 region: CATWIGGSVRSSYEQYF. The CDR3 DNA follows: TGTGCCACCTGGATAGGGGGCTCGGTCCGAAGCTCTTACGAGCAGTACTTC.

As regards this clonotype: At one end the junction does not follow the germline gene, possibly because of a read error. The J gene is TRBJ2-3, the V gene TRBV6-1, with D hard to call. Germline CDR1 reads MNHNS; CDR2 reads SASEGT. The CDR3 is made up of 11 amino acids. The CDR3 DNA sequence: TGTGGCAGCAGTCCCTCAGATATGCAGTATTTT. This codes for CGSSPSDMQYF.

Concerning this clonotype itself: This may stem from a read error, because a much larger clone lies one nucleotide away. In DNA form, the CDR3 reads TGTGCCAGCAGCTTACAGGGGACAGGAGAGACCCAGTACTTC. Amino acids: CASSLQGTGETQYF. The chain combines TRBV7-9 with TRBJ2-5, with 8 bases aligning to TRBD1. Germline V gene sequence: CDR1 SEHNR, CDR2 FQNEAQ (reference sequence). V gave up 2 bases and J gave up 4 bases; unmatched junction bases: 3. The CDR3 is 14 residues long.

This clonotype was counted ten times or more. This chain joins TRBV5-1 and TRBJ2-3; 7 positions agree with TRBD1. The ends lost 3 bases at V and 2 bases at J; junction bases unmatched: 3. Per germline, CDR1 SGHRS and CDR2 YFSETQ. CDR3 length: 14 amino acids. CDR3 DNA sequence: TGCGCCAGCAGCTCAGGACAGGACACAGATACGCAGTATTTT. Its translation: CASSSGQDTDTQYF.

As regards this clonotype: A single base separates this from a much larger clone, so it may be a read error. The J gene is TRBJ2-5, the V gene TRBV29-1; D may be TRBD2 (7 bases). CDR1 is SQVTM, CDR2 ANQGSEA, per germline. The CDR3 runs to 12 residues. The CDR3 bases are TGCGGCGTTGGGGGGGCCCGAGAGGCCCAGTACTTC. It specifies CGVGGAREAQYF.

Details on this clonotype: Since a much larger clone is just one base distant, this may be a read error. The rearrangement uses TRBV28 and TRBJ2-4; TRBD1 might be the D (6 bases). The CDR3 is 15 amino acids. Germline V gives CDR1 MDHEN, CDR2 SYDVKM. The CDR3 sequence is CASRNQGIAKNIQHF. The DNA for the CDR3 is TGTGCCAGCAGAAATCAGGGGATAGCCAAAAACATTCAGCACTTC.

This chain links TRBV29-1 with TRBJ2-7; 8 bases line up with TRBD1. The germline gives CDR1 SQVTM, CDR2 ANQGSEA. The CDR3 is made up of 14 amino acids. CDR3 nucleotides: TGCAGAATTGAAGACCCCAGGGGGCGAGGAGGGCAGTACTTC. Protein: CRIEDPRGRGGQYF.

About this clonotype itself: This may come from a read error, since a much larger clone is one base off. This chain joins TRBV2 and TRBJ2-5, with D tentatively TRBD2 (5 bases). Trimming removed 7 bases from V and 1 base from J, with 13 bases in between. The germline V gene has CDR1 SNHLY and CDR2 FYNNEI. This CDR3 is built from 14 residues. CDR3 protein: CASNVTRSQETQYF. The CDR3 DNA reads as TGTGCCAGCAATGTTACTAGATCCCAAGAGACCCAGTACTTC. Using reference TRBV2 and TRBJ2-5 for the parts outside the CDR3, the full variable domain is EPEVTQTPSHQVTQMGQEVILRCVPISNHLYFYWYRQILGQKVEFLVSFYNNEISEKSEIFDDQFSVERPDGSNFTLKIRSTKLEDSAMYFCASNVTRSQETQYFGPGTRLLVL.

The table lists this clonotype with a few counts. This sequence may be a read error, since a much larger clone differs from it by one base. The chain joins TRBV5-8 to TRBJ1-5; 7 nucleotides match TRBD1. CDR3 length: 15 residues. CDR1 is SGHTS and CDR2 is YDEGEE in the germline V gene. This chain's CDR3 is CVSSPGQDSNQPQHF. CDR3 bases: TGTGTCAGCAGCCCTGGACAGGATAGCAATCAGCCCCAGCATTTT.

The V gene is TRBV24-1, the J gene TRBJ2-1; 13 bases are a match to TRBD2. In germline, CDR1 is KGHDR, CDR2 SFDVKD. This CDR3 comprises 14 residues. The V and J ends lost 4 bases and 11 bases, in that order; junction bases with no gene match: 4. DNA of the CDR3: TGTGCCACCAGTGAGTCCGGGACTAGCGGGAAGCAGTTCTTC. Its translation: CATSESGTSGKQFF.

About this clonotype: This likely comes from a read error, as the CDR3 has no conserved phenylalanine or tryptophan at its end. This sequence joins TRBV12-3 or TRBV12-4 and TRBJ2-5; 8 positions agree with TRBD2. CDR3 size: 15 residues. Here the CDR3 reads CASILVAGGEETQYS. DNA of the CDR3: TGTGCCAGCATTTTAGTTGCGGGGGGAGAAGAGACCCAGTACTCC.

This clonotype has only a few counts. An end of the junction does not agree with germline; a read error may underlie this. The chain uses TRBV6-5 and TRBJ2-2, with a tentative D call TRBD2 (5 bases). This CDR3 is 14 amino acids long. Germline V gene lookup returns CDR1 MNHEY and CDR2 SVGAGI. The CDR3 coding sequence is TGTACCAGCAGCCAAACGGGGATCCCCGGGGAGCTGTTCTTT. Its translation is CTSSQTGIPGELFF.

Points on this clonotype: This is likely a read error, given that the CDR3 carries no conserved phenylalanine or tryptophan at its end. This chain joins TRBV6-5 and TRBJ2-1, with a tentative D call TRBD2 (5 bases). The CDR3 runs 13 residues. Germline CDR1 MNHEY, CDR2 SVGAGI. V was shortened by 8 bases and J by 0 bases, with 8 bases between the two germline ends. In DNA form, the CDR3 reads TGTGCCAGCCTGGGGAGCTCCTACAATGAGCAGTTCTTA. It specifies CASLGSSYNEQFL.

Points on this clonotype: A clone one base away is much larger, so this may be a read error. This chain uses TRBV7-8 with TRBJ2-1, with TRBD2 identical over 7 bases. Unmatched junction bases numbered 9, after V lost 8 bases and J lost 8 bases. CDR1 is SGHVS, CDR2 FQNEAQ, per germline. The CDR3 totals 13 residues. CDR3 sequence (DNA): TGTGCCAGCGGGCGGGACTATACGCATGAGCAGTTCTTC. Translation: CASGRDYTHEQFF.